This T cell receptor (beta chain) was documented in a study of T cells in tuberculosis (dated by TCRdb to 2017 to 2018). Background for the entire study: The study combined CD1B tetramers and high-throughput TCR immunosequencing to characterize T cells specific for the mycobacterial lipid antigen glucose monomycolate (GMM). In a South African clinical cohort, IGRA-negative adolescents, IGRA-positive adolescents with latent tuberculosis and adults with active tuberculosis were compared, with about eleven people in each group.

As regards this clone: What antigen it recognizes has not been identified. No much larger clone exists at a distance of one base, and base qualities are not known.

At study entry, a tuberculin skin test and the QuantiFERON-TB GOLD In-Tube IGRA were used to screen adolescents for latent tuberculosis infection. Immunosequencing was performed on unsorted cryopreserved PBMC and covered approximately 110,000 T cells per clinical donor on average. Eleven high schools in the Worcester region of the Western Cape, South Africa, served as enrollment sites for adolescents aged 12 to 18 years. Ten M. tuberculosis-infected adolescents and around ten uninfected adolescents were selected, with the two groups matched for age and sex. PBMC from adolescents were isolated by density centrifugation from freshly drawn heparinized blood and then cryopreserved. The immunoSEQ multiplex PCR assay was used to generate TCR libraries, with TCR-beta and/or TCR-alpha/delta assays applied to each sample. The amplified TCR libraries were sequenced on the Illumina high-throughput platform. As for the original processing: Clustering and dimensionality reduction relied on pairwise TCRdist distances among GMM-specific receptors from T cells that were either sorted ex vivo or expanded in vitro. Each clinical repertoire received a mean NN-distance score, defined as the average TCRdist to the nearest 10% of tetramer-positive reference sequences. GEM TCR motif frequency was calculated as the fraction of unique TCRs that matched known GEM sequences in V/J usage and CDR3 length. Active tuberculosis was classified by linear discriminant analysis with leave-one-out cross-validation, implemented in scikit-learn. This is the immuneACCESS table as TCRdb keeps it, with only in-frame sequences that have V and J called. A part of the clones is gone; compared with another copy, unresolved V genes explain less than half, and the rest is unexplained. That table furnishes V, J and clone size, whereas the DNA furnished D and trimming. The sample table holds about 23,000 clones, of which nearly 97% were seen once. The biggest ten clones account for more than 7.5% of the sample.

General findings and caveats noted by the study authors: Shorter CDR3-alpha lengths in active tuberculosis patients partly drove the smaller NN-distances, and the TCR-beta difference was not statistically significant. With the diverse GMM-specific repertoire as input, a classifier achieved approximately 90% accuracy (AUROC 0.90), whereas GEM motif frequencies as input gave roughly 70% accuracy. Clinical samples were selected based on which cryopreserved specimens were available, and the active tuberculosis cases were adults whereas the controls were adolescents. Compared with IGRA-negative controls, TCR-alpha repertoires from active tuberculosis had smaller mean NN-distances to GMM-specific TCRs, which suggests clonal expansion of these TCRs.

This receptor was identified in a donor aged 10-29 years with latent tuberculosis or without tuberculosis infection. The source material was PBMCs.

Here is the DNA: TGTGCCAGCAGCGGGGGAATGGGAAATCAGCCCCAGCATTTT. Its product reads: CASSGGMGNQPQHF. Here the chain combines TRBV25-1 and TRBJ1-5; the best D guess is TRBD1, with 5 bases matching. Trimming removed 6 bases from V and 4 bases from J, leaving 13 bases between the germline ends. The germline V gene specifies MGHDK as CDR1 and SYGVNS as CDR2. Spanning cysteine to phenylalanine, the CDR3 consists of 14 amino acids. Only the CDR3 part of the read is kept: 42 bases, read in frame from the first base.